This T cell receptor beta chain appears in the sequencing data of a study of blood T cell repertoires in COVID-19. Study overall: The United States, Italy and Spain provided the acute and convalescent COVID-19 samples. Sample material is recorded as cDNA or gDNA derived from T cells, B-cell-depleted T cells, or PBMCs.

TCRdb's table, derived via immunoSEQ multiplex PCR, lists solely in-frame clones and lacks some. The data contain 300,000 to 500,000 clones, roughly 90% of them singletons. J lost 4 bases, V lost 4 bases, and 8 bases had no gene match. The CDR3 loop spans 14 amino acids. In germline, CDR1 is SQVTM, CDR2 ANQGSEA. Recruits, aged roughly 18 to 89 years, lived in 24 US areas. V is TRBV29-1 and J is TRBJ2-7; 9 nucleotides line up with TRBD1. This TCR came from a woman younger than 45 with acute COVID-19. The sequenced sample consisted of PBMCs or T cells enriched from blood (not recorded which). DNA for the CDR3: TGCAGCGTTGCCCGGACAGGGGACCCTTACGAGCAGTACTTC. It translates to CSVARTGDPYEQYF.